This T cell receptor beta chain was profiled in a study of T cell repertoires in cytomegalovirus infection. On the study more broadly: Indications came from public TCR beta signatures; they pointed to CMV infection and to a matching HLA type.

Per the germline V gene, CDR1 is SGHNT and CDR2 is YYREEE (reference sequence). This CDR3 is built from 12 residues. Findings and limits, study-wide: Public TCR beta family frequency separated CMV-and-HLA carriers, including in an independent cohort. Clonotype analysis showed dominance of the ex vivo response by HLA-C-restricted CMV-specific TCR beta clonotypes.

One entry per CDR3 protein, called by TCRdb with MiXCR from the reads. The sample shows more than 400,000 distinct CDR3 sequences, roughly 29% of them seen only once. Turning to this clonotype: What it binds is unknown. One end of the junction is discordant with germline, which a read error may explain.

This sequence originates from a human donor in good health (CMV status not recorded). Some clones in this sample may be carry-over from other donors' samples. The rearrangement uses TRBV5-4 and TRBJ1-2; TRBD1 is a possible D gene (5 bases). Sequences were obtained from PBMCs. CDR3 region: CASSAGPNGHTF. DNA for the CDR3: TGTGCCAGCAGCGCGGGACCGAATGGCCACACCTTC.